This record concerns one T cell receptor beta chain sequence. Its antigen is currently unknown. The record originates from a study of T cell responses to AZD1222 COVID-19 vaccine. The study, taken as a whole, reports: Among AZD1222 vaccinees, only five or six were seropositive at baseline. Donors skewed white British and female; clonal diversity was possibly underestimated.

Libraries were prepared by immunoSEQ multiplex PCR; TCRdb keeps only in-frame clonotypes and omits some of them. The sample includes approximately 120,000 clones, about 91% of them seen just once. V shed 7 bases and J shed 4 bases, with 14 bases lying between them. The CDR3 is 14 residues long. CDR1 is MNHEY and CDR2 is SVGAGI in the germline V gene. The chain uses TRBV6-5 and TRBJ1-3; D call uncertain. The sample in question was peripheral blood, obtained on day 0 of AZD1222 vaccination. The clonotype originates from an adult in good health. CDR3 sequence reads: CASTPRGEGNTIYF. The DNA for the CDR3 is TGTGCCAGCACCCCCCGAGGTGAAGGAAACACCATATATTTT.